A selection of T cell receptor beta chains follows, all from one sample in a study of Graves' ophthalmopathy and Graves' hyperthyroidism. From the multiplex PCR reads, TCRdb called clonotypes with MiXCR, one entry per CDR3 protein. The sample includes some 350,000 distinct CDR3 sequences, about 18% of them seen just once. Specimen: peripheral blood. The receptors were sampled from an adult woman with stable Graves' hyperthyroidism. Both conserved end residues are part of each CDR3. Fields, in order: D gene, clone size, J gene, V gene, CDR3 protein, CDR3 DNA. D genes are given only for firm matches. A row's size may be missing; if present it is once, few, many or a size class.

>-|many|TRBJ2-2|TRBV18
CASSPPLTDYTGELFF
TGTGCCAGCTCACCACCTCTTACCGACTACACCGGGGAGCTGTTTTTT
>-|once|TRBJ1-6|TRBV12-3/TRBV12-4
CASQTRRQDNSPLHF
TGTGCCAGCCAGACCCGGCGGCAGGATAATTCACCCCTCCACTTT
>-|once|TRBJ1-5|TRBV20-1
CSAPHWPQHF
TGCAGTGCTCCTCATTGGCCCCAGCATTTT
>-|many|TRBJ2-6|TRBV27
CASSNSGANVLTF
TGTGCCAGCAGTAACTCTGGGGCCAACGTCCTGACTTTC
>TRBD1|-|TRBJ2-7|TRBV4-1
CASSQSGTGDHEQYF
TGCGCCAGCAGCCAAAGCGGGACAGGGGACCACGAGCAGTACTTC
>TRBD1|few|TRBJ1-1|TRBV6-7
CASSNRGEGDTEAFF
TGTGCCAGCAGTAACAGGGGAGAGGGTGACACTGAAGCTTTCTTT
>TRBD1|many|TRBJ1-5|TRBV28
CASRPYTGGDQPQHF
TGTGCCAGCAGACCCTATACAGGGGGGGATCAGCCCCAGCATTTT
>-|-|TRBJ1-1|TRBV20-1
CSAPLGGRRNTEAFF
TGCAGTGCCCCCCTAGGGGGACGAAGGAACACTGAAGCTTTCTTT
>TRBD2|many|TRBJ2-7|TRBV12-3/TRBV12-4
CASSLERDRKGEQYF
TGTGCCAGCAGTTTAGAGCGGGACCGGAAGGGGGAGCAGTACTTC
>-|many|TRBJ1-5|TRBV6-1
CASSNSEGGNQPQHF
TGTGCCAGCAGTAACAGCGAGGGAGGCAATCAGCCCCAGCATTTT
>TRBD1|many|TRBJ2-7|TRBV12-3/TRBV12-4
CASSYTRAGQGFYEQYF
TGTGCCAGCAGTTACACTCGCGCGGGACAGGGATTCTACGAGCAGTACTTC
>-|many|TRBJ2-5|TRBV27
CASSFGQHQETQYF
TGTGCCAGCAGTTTTGGACAGCACCAAGAGACCCAGTACTTC
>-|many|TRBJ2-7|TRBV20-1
CSARRGQRNYEQYF
TGCAGTGCTAGGCGGGGACAGAGGAATTACGAGCAGTACTTC
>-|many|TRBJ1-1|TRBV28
CASSFTVSEAFF
TGTGCCAGCAGTTTTACGGTATCTGAAGCTTTCTTT
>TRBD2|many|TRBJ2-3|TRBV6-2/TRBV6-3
CASTVGLGVTDTQYF
TGTGCCAGCACCGTCGGACTAGGGGTGACAGATACGCAGTATTTT
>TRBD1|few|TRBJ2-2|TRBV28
CASGGAGGMTGELFF
TGTGCCAGCGGAGGGGCAGGGGGCATGACCGGGGAGCTGTTTTTT
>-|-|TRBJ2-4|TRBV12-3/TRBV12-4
CASTPPWTKNSQYF
TGTGCCAGCACTCCTCCCTGGACAAAAAACAGTCAGTACTTC
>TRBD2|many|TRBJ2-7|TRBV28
CASSLSPGGVHEQYF
TGTGCCAGCAGTTTATCGCCGGGAGGGGTCCACGAGCAGTACTTC
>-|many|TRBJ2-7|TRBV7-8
CASSLVWEQYF
TGTGCCAGCAGCTTAGTGTGGGAGCAGTACTTC
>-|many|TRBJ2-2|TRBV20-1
CSGSEGTGELFF
TGCAGTGGCTCGGAGGGAACCGGGGAGCTGTTTTTT
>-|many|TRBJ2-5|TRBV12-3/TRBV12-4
CANSLGRKETQYF
TGTGCCAACTCACTAGGGAGGAAAGAGACCCAGTACTTC
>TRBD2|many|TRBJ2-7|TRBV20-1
CSARDALGLAERSYEQYF
TGCAGTGCTAGAGACGCTCTTGGGCTAGCGGAACGATCCTACGAGCAGTACTTC
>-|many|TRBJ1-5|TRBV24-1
CATRERAGQPQHF
TGTGCCACCAGGGAGCGGGCCGGGCAGCCCCAGCATTTT
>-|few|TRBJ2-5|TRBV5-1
CASSQTGLDETQYF
TGCGCCAGCAGTCAGACAGGTTTGGACGAGACCCAGTACTTC
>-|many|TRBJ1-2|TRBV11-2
CASSLDWTWSYGYTF
TGTGCCAGCAGCTTAGATTGGACATGGAGCTATGGCTACACCTTC
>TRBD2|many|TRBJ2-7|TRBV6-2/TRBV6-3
CASSSGLAGPYEQYF
TGTGCCAGCAGTTCGGGACTAGCGGGCCCCTACGAGCAGTACTTC
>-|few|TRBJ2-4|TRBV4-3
CASSQGTEGIQYF
TGCGCCAGCAGCCAAGGGACAGAGGGGATTCAGTACTTC
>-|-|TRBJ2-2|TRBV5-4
CASSLEQGSQGGELFF
TGTGCCAGCAGTCTTGAACAGGGATCACAGGGCGGGGAGCTGTTTTTT
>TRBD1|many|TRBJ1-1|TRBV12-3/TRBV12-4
CASSQGAGGIEAFF
TGTGCCAGCAGCCAGGGGGCAGGGGGGATAGAAGCTTTCTTT
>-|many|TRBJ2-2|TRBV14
CASSLQRTGELFF
TGTGCCAGCAGTTTACAACGAACCGGGGAGCTGTTTTTT
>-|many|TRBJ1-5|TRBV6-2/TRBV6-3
CASGPMRGGVQSNQPQHF
TGTGCCAGCGGCCCAATGAGAGGAGGGGTTCAGAGCAATCAGCCCCAGCATTTT
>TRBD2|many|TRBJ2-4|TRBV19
CASSLGGRGLAKNIKYF
TGTGCCAGTAGTCTAGGAGGGAGGGGACTAGCCAAAAACATTAAGTACTTC
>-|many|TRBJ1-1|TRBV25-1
CASSDLTGNTEAFF
TGTGCCAGCAGTGACCTCACAGGGAACACTGAAGCTTTCTTT
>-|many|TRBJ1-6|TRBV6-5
CASSYSGSPLHF
TGTGCCAGCAGTTACTCTGGTTCACCCCTCCACTTT
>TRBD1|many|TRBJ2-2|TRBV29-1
CSVRDRDVAGELFF
TGCAGCGTCAGGGACAGGGACGTAGCGGGGGAGCTGTTTTTT
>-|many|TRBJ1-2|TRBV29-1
CSVDVVRGYGYTF
TGCAGCGTTGACGTCGTCAGGGGCTATGGCTACACCTTC
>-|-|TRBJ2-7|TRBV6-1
CASWTVTYEQYF
TGTGCCAGCTGGACAGTAACCTACGAGCAGTACTTC
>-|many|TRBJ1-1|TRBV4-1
CASSQERGPFEAFF
TGCGCCAGCAGCCAAGAGCGGGGTCCCTTCGAAGCTTTCTTT
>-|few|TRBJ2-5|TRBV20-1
CSARAPFAGSKETQYF
TGCAGTGCTAGAGCCCCTTTTGCGGGCTCCAAAGAGACCCAGTACTTC
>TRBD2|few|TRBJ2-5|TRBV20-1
CSARERGLAFQETQYF
TGCAGTGCTAGAGAACGGGGACTAGCGTTTCAAGAGACCCAGTACTTC
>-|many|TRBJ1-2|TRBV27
CASSLRWDSNYGYTF
TGTGCCAGCAGTTTACGGTGGGATTCTAACTATGGCTACACCTTC
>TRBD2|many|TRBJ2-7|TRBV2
CARGGLAGDSEQYF
TGTGCCAGGGGGGGGCTAGCGGGAGATTCCGAGCAGTACTTC
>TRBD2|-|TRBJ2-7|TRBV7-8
CASSLDVSGGLGYEQYF
TGTGCCAGCAGCTTAGACGTGTCGGGGGGTTTAGGATACGAGCAGTACTTC
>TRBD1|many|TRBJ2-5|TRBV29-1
CSVKTGEQTQYF
TGCAGCGTTAAAACAGGGGAACAGACCCAGTACTTC
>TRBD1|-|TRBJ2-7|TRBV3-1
CASSQDYTGAYEQYF
TGTGCCAGCAGCCAAGATTATACAGGGGCCTACGAGCAGTACTTC
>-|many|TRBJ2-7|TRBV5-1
CASSPDNSYEQYF
TGCGCCAGCAGCCCGGACAACTCCTACGAGCAGTACTTC
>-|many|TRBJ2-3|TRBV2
CASSGGQSVSGDTQYF
TGTGCCAGCAGTGGGGGACAATCCGTTTCAGGAGATACGCAGTATTTT
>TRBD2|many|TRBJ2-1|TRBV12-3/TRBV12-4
CASSTQNWSGKGNEQFF
TGTGCCAGCAGTACTCAAAATTGGAGCGGGAAGGGGAATGAGCAGTTCTTC
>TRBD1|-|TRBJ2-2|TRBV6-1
CASSLWDSPNTGELFF
TGTGCCAGCAGTCTATGGGACAGCCCGAACACCGGGGAGCTGTTTTTT
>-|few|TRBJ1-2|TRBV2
CASSRSGGLNGYTF
TGTGCCAGCAGTCGCTCCGGGGGCCTAAATGGCTACACCTTC
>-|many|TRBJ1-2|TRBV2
CASSEARGTYYGYTF
TGTGCCAGCAGTGAAGCGCGTGGCACCTACTATGGCTACACCTTC
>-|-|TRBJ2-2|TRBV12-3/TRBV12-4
CASSGTGPIGTGELFF
TGTGCCAGCAGCGGGACGGGGCCGATAGGGACCGGGGAGCTGTTTTTT
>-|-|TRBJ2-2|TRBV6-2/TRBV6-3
CASEEDGGELFF
TGTGCTAGCGAAGAGGATGGCGGGGAGCTGTTTTTT
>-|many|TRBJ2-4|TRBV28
CASSMKLGKNIQYF
TGTGCCAGCAGTATGAAGCTAGGCAAAAACATTCAGTACTTC